A single sample is the source of the 3 T cell receptor beta chains below, sequenced in a study of blood T cell repertoires in COVID-19. Libraries were prepared by immunoSEQ multiplex PCR; TCRdb keeps only in-frame clonotypes and omits some of them. Of tens of thousands of clones listed, around 84% are singletons. The sequenced sample consisted of peripheral blood. These receptors were taken from a man in his fifties or sixties with acute or convalescent COVID-19.

J is TRBJ1-4 and V is TRBV5-4; unclear D gene. Germline V gene lookup returns CDR1 SGHNT and CDR2 YYREEE (reference sequence). This CDR3 is 15 amino acids long. Deletions cut 1 base from V and 0 bases from J, with 7 bases between. CDR3 in DNA: TGTGCCAGCAGCTTGTTTGAGACAACTAATGAAAAACTGTTTTTT. As protein: CASSLFETTNEKLFF.

The chain carries TRBV24-1 and TRBJ1-3; 7 bases are shared with TRBD1. The CDR3 spans 18 residues. Per the germline V gene, CDR1 is KGHDR and CDR2 is SFDVKD. V trimming: 1 base; J trimming: 0 bases; junction bases outside the gene matches: 8. The CDR3 region has the DNA TGTGCCACCAGTGATTTAGGACAGGTCCTAAACTCTGGAAACACCATATATTTT. It codes for CATSDLGQVLNSGNTIYF.

The chain uses TRBV5-1 and TRBJ1-2, with D possibly TRBD1 on 5 matching bases. Germline values: CDR1 SGHRS, CDR2 YFSETQ. V lost 1 base, J lost 3 bases, and 10 bases lay in between. The CDR3 is 14 residues long. The CDR3 region is CASSLLGEDYGYTF. In nucleotides, the CDR3 is TGCGCCAGCAGCTTGTTGGGGGAGGACTATGGCTACACCTTC. Full variable domain (missing parts from reference TRBV5-1 and TRBJ1-2): KAGVTQTPRYLIKTRGQQVTLSCSPISGHRSVSWYQQTPGQGLQFLFEYFSETQRNKGNFPGRFSGRQFSNSRSEMNVSTLELGDSALYLCASSLLGEDYGYTFGSGTRLTVV.